This note documents a single T cell receptor beta chain sequence. The record originates from a study of blood T cell repertoires in COVID-19. Study-wide context: PBMCs, B-cell-depleted T cells, or T cells provided the cDNA or gDNA that made up the material.

TCRdb's copy holds only in-frame clones and misses some; the assay was immunoSEQ multiplex PCR. The table lists around 58,000 clones, 80% to 90% of them singletons. V lost 7 bases and J lost 4; bases outside the gene matches: 4. Looked up from germline, CDR1 is KGHDR and CDR2 is SFDVKD. This CDR3 is built from 13 residues. The TCR sequence derives from a woman aged 55-70 years with COVID-19, enrolled during active disease. What was sequenced was peripheral blood. The J gene is TRBJ1-1, the V gene TRBV24-1; 8 bases line up with TRBD1. CDR3 bases: TGTGCCACCAGCGACAGGGGAAGCACTGAAGCTTTCTTT. Amino acid sequence: CATSDRGSTEAFF.